This T cell receptor beta chain is from a study of neoadjuvant nivolumab and ipilimumab in lung cancer. Sequencing was performed with immunoSEQ multiplex PCR; in TCRdb, only in-frame clones are kept and a portion is missing. In the table there are about 8,100 clones, around 75% of which are singletons. CDR3 length: 12 residues. Germline CDR1 MNHEY, CDR2 SVGAGI. Trimming pared 3 bases from V and 10 bases from J, leaving 12 bases between. This sequence originates from an adult with non-small cell lung cancer. This chain uses TRBV6-5 with TRBJ1-1; no reliable D call. Material: adjacent normal lung tissue, obtained after neoadjuvant nivolumab, alone or with ipilimumab, at or shortly before surgery. The CDR3 coding sequence is TGTGCCAGCAGTTATCGCGGGGAAGGAGCTTTCTTT. Protein product: CASSYRGEGAFF.